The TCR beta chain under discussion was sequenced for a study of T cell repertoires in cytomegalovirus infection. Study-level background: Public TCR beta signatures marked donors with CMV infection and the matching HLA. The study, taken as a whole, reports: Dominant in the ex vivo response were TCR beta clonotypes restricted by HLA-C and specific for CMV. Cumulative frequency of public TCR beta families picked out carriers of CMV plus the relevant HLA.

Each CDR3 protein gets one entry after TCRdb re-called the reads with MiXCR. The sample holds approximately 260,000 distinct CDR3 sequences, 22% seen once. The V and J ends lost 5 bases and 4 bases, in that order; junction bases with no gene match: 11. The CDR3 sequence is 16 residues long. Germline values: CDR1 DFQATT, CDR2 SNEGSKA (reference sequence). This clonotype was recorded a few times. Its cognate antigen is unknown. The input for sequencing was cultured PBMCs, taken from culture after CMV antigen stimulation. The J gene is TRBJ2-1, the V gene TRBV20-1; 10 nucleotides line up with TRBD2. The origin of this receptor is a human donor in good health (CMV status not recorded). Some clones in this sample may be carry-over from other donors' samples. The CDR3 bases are TGCAGTGCTCAAGGCCCAGCGGGAGGGCGGTACAATGAGCAGTTCTTC. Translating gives CSAQGPAGGRYNEQFF.